Listed here is a single TCR beta chain. Its antigen is as yet unknown. Trimming cost V 3 bases and J 3 bases, with 7 bases left between them. This CDR3 region has 14 residues. The germline V gene has CDR1 SGHNT and CDR2 YYREEE (reference sequence). This entry belongs to a study of T cells after yellow fever vaccination. Conversion of TCR transcripts into cDNA relied on 5'RACE template switching, which added a universal primer site and UMIs. Each CDR3 protein gets one entry after TCRdb re-called the 5' RACE reads with MiXCR. The sample lists 400,000 or so distinct CDR3 sequences, roughly 10% occurring once. Study results and caveats: The presence of abundant clonotypes contaminating from the bulk population was possible in FACS-sorted repertoires.

The origin of this receptor is a young man who received the YFV17D yellow fever vaccine. The V and J genes are TRBV5-4 and TRBJ2-6; D is unresolved. The sequenced sample was PBMCs, obtained on the day of the first yellow fever vaccination. The CDR3 protein is CASSSFLGANVLTF. CDR3 DNA sequence: TGTGCCAGCAGCTCCTTCCTTGGGGCCAACGTCCTGACTTTC.